These 5 T cell receptor beta chains originate from one sample sequenced in a study of T cell responses to AZD1222 COVID-19 vaccine. Here immunoSEQ multiplex PCR was the method, and the copy in TCRdb shows in-frame clones only, minus some. This table has around 120,000 clones, approximately 90% appearing once. Material: peripheral blood, obtained on day 0 of AZD1222 vaccination. The receptors originated from an adult in good health.

This chain uses TRBV7-2 with TRBJ2-5; D is uncertain. With 5 bases removed from V and 5 bases from J, the gap between germline ends came to 9 bases. The CDR3 is made up of 12 amino acids. From germline, CDR1 is SGHTA and CDR2 FQGNSA. The CDR3 is CASSPDWETQYF. CDR3 nucleotides: TGTGCCAGCAGCCCCGACTGGGAGACCCAGTACTTC.

V is TRBV5-1 and J is TRBJ1-5; D is ambiguous. Germline CDR1 reads SGHRS; CDR2 reads YFSETQ. With 1 base removed from V and 5 bases from J, the gap between germline ends came to 13 bases. This CDR3 is built from 15 residues. The CDR3: CASSLSPDTYQPQHF. CDR3 DNA: TGCGCCAGCAGCTTGTCGCCAGACACTTATCAGCCCCAGCATTTT.

This clone showed up just a few times. The genes are TRBV5-5 and TRBJ2-7; 7 nucleotides line up with TRBD1. The CDR3 is made up of 14 amino acids. Germline V gene sequence: CDR1 SGHKS, CDR2 YYEKEE (reference sequence). J was trimmed by 6 bases and V by 4 bases; bases with no gene match: 10. The CDR3 sequence: CASSPRRQGAEQYF. The CDR3 nucleotides read TGTGCCAGCAGCCCACGCCGACAGGGTGCCGAGCAGTACTTC.

CDR3 in DNA: TGTGCCAGCAGTGAATCGGGACAGGGGCTCTGGGGTGAAAAACTGTTTTTT. Protein: CASSESGQGLWGEKLFF. The rearrangement links TRBV6-1 to TRBJ1-4, with 10 bases that match TRBD1. Germline loops: CDR1 MNHNS, CDR2 SASEGT. After removal of 2 bases from V and 7 bases from J, the junction contained 10 bases not matched to a gene. The CDR3 is 17 amino acids.

The rearrangement joins TRBV29-1 to TRBJ1-3; D gene uncertain. V shed 3 bases and J shed 4 bases, with 4 bases lying between them. This CDR3 contains 11 residues. Germline V gene lookup returns CDR1 SQVTM and CDR2 ANQGSEA. The CDR3 is CSVDLGNTIYF. CDR3 DNA: TGCAGCGTTGACTTGGGAAACACCATATATTTT.